Included here is one TCR beta chain sequence, with context. Since no conserved phenylalanine or tryptophan closes the CDR3, a read error is the likely cause. Because the CDR3's place on the DNA is in doubt, the DNA is left out and the CDR3 is given as listed by TCRdb. The sample is drawn from a study of tumor-infiltrating lymphocytes in oesophageal squamous cell carcinoma. Including both end residues, the CDR3 is 15 amino acids long. Germline V lookup: CDR1 SEHNR, CDR2 FQNEAQ (reference sequence). TCRdb reprocessed the PCR reads via MiXCR and lists one record per CDR3 protein. The sample records roughly 20,000 distinct CDR3 sequences, 35% to 45% being singletons.

The receptor was isolated from a male donor with esophageal squamous cell carcinoma. The rearrangement links TRBV7-9 to TRBJ2-6; the D call of TRBD1 is as the table states it, not checked on the DNA. The sequenced material came from esophageal tumor tissue. This CDR3 is CASSFGLAGEQYFGP.